The 25 T cell receptor beta chains below come from one sample, sequenced in a study of blood T cell repertoires in COVID-19. Clones were read by immunoSEQ multiplex PCR, and TCRdb kept only the in-frame ones, dropping some. Of 85,000 or so clones listed, around 86% are singletons. Sequencing was performed on peripheral blood. The origin of the receptors is a man aged 80 or over with acute or convalescent COVID-19.

This chain links TRBV19 with TRBJ2-1; TRBD2 matches 10 bases. The CDR3 spans 15 residues. Germline values: CDR1 LNHDA, CDR2 SQIVND (reference sequence). The J segment lost 5 bases and the V segment lost 7 bases, leaving 8 bases of the junction unmatched. The CDR3 sequence: CASTPAGGRNNEQFF. DNA of the CDR3: TGTGCCAGTACCCCAGCGGGAGGGAGGAACAATGAGCAGTTCTTC.

This sequence joins TRBV18 and TRBJ1-1, with 8 bases identical to TRBD1. The CDR3 sequence is 14 residues long. CDR1 KGHSH and CDR2 LQKENI come from the germline V gene. The J segment lost 5 bases and the V segment lost 6 bases, leaving 8 bases of the junction unmatched. Here the CDR3 reads CASSATGENTEAFF. In nucleotides, the CDR3 is TGTGCCAGCTCTGCGACAGGGGAGAATACTGAAGCTTTCTTT.

The rearrangement uses TRBV24-1 and TRBJ1-3; 7 nucleotides agree with TRBD1. Germline V gene data show CDR1 as KGHDR and CDR2 as SFDVKD. Trimming removed 3 bases from V and 3 bases from J; junction bases left unmatched: 13. This CDR3 region has 18 residues. The CDR3 is CATSDPTGARRGGNTIYF. The CDR3 nucleotides are TGTGCCACCAGTGATCCTACAGGGGCCAGAAGGGGTGGAAACACCATATATTTT.

CDR3 loop: CASSLSQGFGYTF. The CDR3 DNA follows: TGTGCCAGCAGCTTATCGCAGGGGTTTGGCTACACCTTC. This chain joins TRBV7-8 and TRBJ1-2; D may be TRBD1 (6 bases). The V gene's germline CDR1 is SGHVS and CDR2 FQNEAQ. The CDR3 consists of 13 residues. V was cut by 2 bases and J by 7 bases, with 11 bases left in between.

This clone was detected once. The CDR3: CASSEEDSSITEAFF. The CDR3 bases are TGTGCCAGCAGTGAAGAGGACAGTTCAATCACTGAAGCTTTCTTT. The chain combines TRBV2 with TRBJ1-1, with D possibly being TRBD1 (6 bases). The CDR3 loop spans 15 amino acids. Germline CDR1 reads SNHLY; CDR2 reads FYNNEI. Trimming removed 1 base from V and 4 bases from J, with 13 bases in between.

This chain links TRBV19 with TRBJ2-1, with 14 bases aligning to TRBD2. The length of the CDR3 is 17 residues. Germline-derived CDR1 and CDR2 are LNHDA and SQIVND (reference sequence). The J segment lost 7 bases and the V segment lost 5 bases, leaving 10 bases of the junction unmatched. The CDR3 region has the DNA TGTGCCAGTAGTGCTCCCCAGGGACTAGCGGGAGTAAATGAGCAGTTCTTC. Translated, it gives CASSAPQGLAGVNEQFF.

The chain employs TRBV7-2 and TRBJ2-3; 10 bases map to TRBD2. Germline V gene data show CDR1 as SGHTA and CDR2 as FQGNSA. Germline trimming cut 1 base from V and 4 bases from J; bases unmatched to any gene: 8. This CDR3 spans 17 amino acids. DNA of the CDR3: TGTGCCAGCAGCTTAGGGTCGCTAGCGGGAGTTCCAGATACGCAGTATTTT. Protein sequence: CASSLGSLAGVPDTQYF.

This clone turned up a few times. The J gene is TRBJ1-2, the V gene TRBV7-9; TRBD1 matches 11 bases. The CDR3 spans 13 residues. Per germline, CDR1 SEHNR and CDR2 FQNEAQ (reference sequence). V was clipped by 4 bases and J by 8 bases; unmatched bases: 3. The CDR3 region is CASSWGQGDGYTF. Written as DNA, the CDR3 is TGTGCCAGCAGCTGGGGACAGGGGGACGGCTACACCTTC.

This chain links TRBV28 with TRBJ2-1, with D perhaps matching TRBD2 (6 bases). The germline CDR1 and CDR2 sequences are MDHEN and SYDVKM. The CDR3 is 14 residues long. V lost 2 bases, J lost 3 bases, and 8 bases lay in between. Here the CDR3 reads CASSLAGYYNEQFF. CDR3 DNA sequence: TGTGCCAGCAGTTTAGCGGGGTACTACAATGAGCAGTTCTTC.

The gene calls are TRBV2 and TRBJ1-5; 7 nucleotides align to TRBD1. Germline V gives CDR1 SNHLY, CDR2 FYNNEI. The CDR3 totals 18 residues. The ends lost 7 bases at V and 0 bases at J; junction bases unmatched: 15. The CDR3 protein is CASKGDFRGVYSNQPQHF. The CDR3 coding sequence is TGTGCCAGCAAGGGAGATTTCAGGGGGGTCTATAGCAATCAGCCCCAGCATTTT.

This clone was seen only a few times. Different DNA sequences within this sample yield the same CDR3. The chain has TRBV5-6 and TRBJ1-1, with D hard to call. The V gene's germline CDR1 is SGHDT and CDR2 YYEEEE. V dropped 1 base and J dropped 0 bases, with 7 bases sitting between them. This CDR3 comprises 14 residues. CDR3: CASSLYSLNTEAFF. CDR3 in DNA: TGTGCCAGCAGCTTGTACAGTTTGAACACTGAAGCTTTCTTT. Full variable domain (outside the CDR3, taken from reference TRBV5-6 and TRBJ1-1): DAGVTQSPTHLIKTRGQQVTLRCSPKSGHDTVSWYQQALGQGPQFIFQYYEEEERQRGNFPDRFSGHQFPNYSSELNVNALLLGDSALYLCASSLYSLNTEAFFGQGTRLTVV.

The rearrangement uses TRBV19 and TRBJ1-1, with TRBD1 matching over 10 bases. Losses at the gene ends were 6 bases for V and 9 bases for J; bases not matched to a gene: 1. This CDR3 is built from 11 residues. Germline V gene sequence: CDR1 LNHDA, CDR2 SQIVND (reference sequence). CDR3 nucleotide sequence: TGTGCCAGTAGCGACAGGGGGCAAGCTTTCTTT. This sequence encodes CASSDRGQAFF.

The rearrangement joins TRBV15 to TRBJ1-4; 7 bases map to TRBD1. CDR3 length: 18 amino acids. Looked up from germline, CDR1 is LNHNV and CDR2 is YYDKDF (reference sequence). The V segment lost 1 base and the J segment 0 bases; nucleotides outside the gene matches: 8. CDR3 coding DNA: TGTGCCACCAGCAGAGGGGACAGCGGCATAGCAACTAATGAAAAACTGTTTTTT. Encoded protein: CATSRGDSGIATNEKLFF. Complete variable domain (other parts from reference TRBV15 and TRBJ1-4): DAMVIQNPRYQVTQFGKPVTLSCSQTLNHNVMYWYQQKSSQAPKLLFHYYDKDFNNEADTPDNFQSRRPNTSFCFLDIRSPGLGDTAMYLCATSRGDSGIATNEKLFFGSGTQLSVL.

This clone was observed a handful of times. The chain uses TRBV29-1 and TRBJ1-1, with 8 bases identical to TRBD1. CDR1 and CDR2 (germline): SQVTM, ANQGSEA. This CDR3 region has 12 residues. V shed 7 bases, J shed 6 bases, and the junction held 7 bases outside the gene matches. This CDR3 reads CSGGTGRAEAFF. The CDR3 nucleotides are TGCAGCGGAGGGACAGGCAGGGCTGAAGCTTTCTTT.

The chain recombines TRBV6-4 with TRBJ1-2; tentative D call: TRBD1 (5 bases). Germline CDR1 MRHNA, CDR2 SNTAGT. V was clipped by 2 bases and J by 4 bases, with 8 bases between them. There are 13 residues in the CDR3. The CDR3 DNA reads TGTGCCAGCAGTGACAATAGGGGCTATGGCTACACCTTC. It yields the protein CASSDNRGYGYTF.

V gene TRBV5-1 combines with J gene TRBJ2-2; 10 bases align to TRBD2. The CDR3 covers 15 residues. J gave up 6 bases and V 5 bases, and 7 bases lay outside the gene matches. The germline V gene encodes CDR1 SGHRS and CDR2 YFSETQ. CDR3 bases: TGCGCCAGCAGTACTCGGACTAGCGGATCCGGGGAGCTGTTTTTT. Protein: CASSTRTSGSGELFF.

The CDR3 DNA reads TGTGCCATCAGTGAGGTGACAGGGGGAGGCCCCTACGGCTACACCTTC. Encoded protein: CAISEVTGGGPYGYTF. The rearrangement joins TRBV10-3 to TRBJ1-2; TRBD1 matches 9 bases. The CDR3 is 16 residues long. Germline CDR1 reads ENHRY; CDR2 reads SYGVKD. V dropped 2 bases and J dropped 8; count of bases not matched to a gene: 12.

The chain carries TRBV7-3 and TRBJ2-1, with 14 bases identical to TRBD2. From germline, CDR1 is SGHTA and CDR2 FQGTGA. V lost 1 base and J lost 7; bases outside the gene matches: 6. The length of the CDR3 is 17 residues. The CDR3 nucleotides read TGTGCCAGCAGCTTAAGGGGACTAGCGGGAGTCAAAAATGAGCAGTTCTTC. It encodes CASSLRGLAGVKNEQFF.

This chain joins TRBV18 and TRBJ2-5, with 7 nucleotides matching TRBD1. Per the germline V gene, CDR1 is KGHSH and CDR2 is LQKENI. This CDR3 region has 15 residues. Germline trimming cut 5 bases from V and 5 bases from J; bases unmatched to any gene: 11. CDR3 region: CASSSSTGSVETQYF. Written as DNA, the CDR3 is TGTGCCAGCTCATCCTCGACAGGGTCGGTTGAGACCCAGTACTTC.

V usage is TRBV28 and J usage is TRBJ1-2, with 11 bases that match TRBD1. The CDR3 runs 14 residues. Losses at the gene ends were 6 bases for V and 11 bases for J; bases not matched to a gene: 11. Germline V gene lookup returns CDR1 MDHEN and CDR2 SYDVKM. The chain's CDR3 is CASSFRRRDRGYTF. In DNA, the CDR3 is TGTGCCAGCAGCTTTAGACGTCGGGACAGGGGGTACACCTTC.

The chain links TRBV30 to TRBJ2-2, with TRBD2 matching over 11 bases. The V and J ends lost 2 bases and 4 bases, in that order; junction bases with no gene match: 6. The CDR3 totals 16 residues. CDR1 and CDR2 from the germline V gene are GTSNPN and SVGIG (reference sequence). The CDR3 here is CAWSRTSGSITGELFF. The CDR3 nucleotides read TGTGCCTGGAGTAGAACTAGCGGGAGTATCACCGGGGAGCTGTTTTTT.

The gene calls are TRBV27 and TRBJ1-4, with D possibly being TRBD1 (6 bases). Germline V gene data show CDR1 as MNHEY and CDR2 as SMNVEV (reference sequence). This CDR3 has 15 amino acids. V was shortened by 1 base and J by 5 bases, with 11 bases between the two germline ends. The CDR3 protein is CASSLFRGPNEKLFF. In DNA, the CDR3 is TGTGCCAGCAGTTTATTCAGGGGTCCAAATGAAAAACTGTTTTTT.

The genes are TRBV4-2 and TRBJ2-5, with a weak D call TRBD2 (6 bases). The germline V and J ends were trimmed by 2 bases and 1 base, with 11 bases remaining between them. This CDR3 has 15 amino acids. The germline V gene has CDR1 LGHNA and CDR2 YNFKEQ. The CDR3 coding sequence is TGTGCCAGCAGCCAATCAGCGGGCCCCCAAGAGACCCAGTACTTC. Encoded protein: CASSQSAGPQETQYF.

CDR3 DNA sequence: TGCGCCAGCAGCCCCAGGGAATCGTACTATGGCTACACCTTC. Translation gives CASSPRESYYGYTF. The chain carries TRBV5-1 and TRBJ1-2, with D maybe TRBD1 (5 bases). CDR1 is SGHRS and CDR2 is YFSETQ in the germline V gene. The CDR3 extends over 14 amino acids. Trimming took 4 bases from V and 3 from J, leaving 13 bases between them.

Turning to this clone: Other DNA sequences in the same sample also yield this CDR3. The rearrangement joins TRBV7-3 to TRBJ2-7; tentative D call: TRBD2 (5 bases). Germline CDR1 is SGHTA and CDR2 is FQGTGA. This CDR3 has 14 residues. Trimming took off 3 bases at V and 0 bases at J, with 9 bases between the two ends. This CDR3 is CASSLTGSSYEQYF. CDR3 coding DNA: TGTGCCAGCAGCTTGACTGGGAGCTCCTACGAGCAGTACTTC. Full variable domain (rest looked up from reference TRBV7-3 and TRBJ2-7): GAGVSQTPSNKVTEKGKYVELRCDPISGHTALYWYRQSLGQGPEFLIYFQGTGAADDSGLPNDRFFAVRPEGSVSTLKIQRTERGDSAVYLCASSLTGSSYEQYFGPGTRLTVT.